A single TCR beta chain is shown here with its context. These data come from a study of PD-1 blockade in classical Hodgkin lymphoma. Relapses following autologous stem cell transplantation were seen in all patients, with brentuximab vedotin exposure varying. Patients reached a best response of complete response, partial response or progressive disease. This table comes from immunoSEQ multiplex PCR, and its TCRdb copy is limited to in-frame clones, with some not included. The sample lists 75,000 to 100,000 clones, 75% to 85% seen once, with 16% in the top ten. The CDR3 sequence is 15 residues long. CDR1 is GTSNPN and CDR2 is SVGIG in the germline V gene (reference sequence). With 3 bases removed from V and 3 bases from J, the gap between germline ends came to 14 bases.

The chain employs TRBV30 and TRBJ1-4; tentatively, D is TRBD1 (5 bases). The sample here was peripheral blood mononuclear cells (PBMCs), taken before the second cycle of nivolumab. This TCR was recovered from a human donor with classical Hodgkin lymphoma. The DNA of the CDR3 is TGTGCCTGGAGCTGGGTAGCGGGGGCTAATGAAAAACTGTTTTTT. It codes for CAWSWVAGANEKLFF.